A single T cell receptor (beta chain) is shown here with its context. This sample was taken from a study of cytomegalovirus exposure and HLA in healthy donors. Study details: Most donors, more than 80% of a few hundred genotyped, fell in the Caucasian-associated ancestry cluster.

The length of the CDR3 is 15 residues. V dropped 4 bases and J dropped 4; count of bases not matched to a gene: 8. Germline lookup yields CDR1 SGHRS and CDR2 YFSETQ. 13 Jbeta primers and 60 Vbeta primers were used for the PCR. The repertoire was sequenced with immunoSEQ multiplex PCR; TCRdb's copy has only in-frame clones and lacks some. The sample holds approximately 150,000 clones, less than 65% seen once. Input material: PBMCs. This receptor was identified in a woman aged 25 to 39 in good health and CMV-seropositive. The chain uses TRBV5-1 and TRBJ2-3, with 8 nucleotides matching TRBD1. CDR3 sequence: CASSPRTGIADTQYF. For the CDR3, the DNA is TGCGCCAGCAGCCCCCGGACAGGGATCGCAGATACGCAGTATTTT.